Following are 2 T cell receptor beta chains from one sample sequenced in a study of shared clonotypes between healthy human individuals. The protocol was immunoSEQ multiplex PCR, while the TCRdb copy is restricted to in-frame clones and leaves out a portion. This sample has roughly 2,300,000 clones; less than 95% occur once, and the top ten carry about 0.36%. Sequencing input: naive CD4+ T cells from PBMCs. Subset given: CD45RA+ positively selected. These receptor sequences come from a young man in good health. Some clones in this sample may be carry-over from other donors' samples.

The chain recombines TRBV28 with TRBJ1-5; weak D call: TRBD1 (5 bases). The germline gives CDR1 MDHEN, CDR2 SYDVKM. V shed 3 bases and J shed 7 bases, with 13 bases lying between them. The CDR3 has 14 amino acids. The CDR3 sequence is CASSLPGMDQPQHF. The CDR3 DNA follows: TGTGCCAGCAGTTTGCCAGGGATGGACCAGCCCCAGCATTTT. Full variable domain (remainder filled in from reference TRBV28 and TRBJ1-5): DVKVTQSSRYLVKRTGEKVFLECVQDMDHENMFWYRQDPGLGLRLIYFSYDVKMKEKGDIPEGYSVSREKKERFSLILESASTNQTSMYLCASSLPGMDQPQHFGDGTRLSIL.

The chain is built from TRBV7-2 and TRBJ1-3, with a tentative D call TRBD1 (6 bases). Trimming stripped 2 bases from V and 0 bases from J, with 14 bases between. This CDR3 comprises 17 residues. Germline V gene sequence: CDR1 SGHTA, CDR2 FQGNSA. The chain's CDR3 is CASSLMTGHLSGNTIYF. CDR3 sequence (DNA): TGTGCCAGCAGCTTAATGACAGGACACCTCTCTGGAAACACCATATATTTT.